This paragraph covers one TCR beta chain sequence. The PCR was carried out with 60 Vbeta primers and 13 Jbeta primers. Generated by immunoSEQ multiplex PCR, the TCRdb table keeps only in-frame clones and is missing some. Among some 96,000 clones, around four fifths were seen once, and the ten largest hold more than 0.6%. This entry comes from a study of cytomegalovirus exposure and HLA in healthy donors. This CDR3 is built from 18 residues. Trimming removed 0 bases from V and 0 bases from J, with 16 bases in between. In germline, CDR1 is SGHDT, CDR2 YYEEEE. Sequenced: PBMCs. This sequence joins TRBV5-6 and TRBJ1-3, with unresolved D. The receptor's source is a woman aged 60-70 years in good health and CMV-seronegative. The CDR3 reads CASSLAWKRGDSGNTIYF. CDR3 DNA sequence: TGTGCCAGCAGCTTGGCCTGGAAACGGGGAGACTCTGGAAACACCATATATTTT.